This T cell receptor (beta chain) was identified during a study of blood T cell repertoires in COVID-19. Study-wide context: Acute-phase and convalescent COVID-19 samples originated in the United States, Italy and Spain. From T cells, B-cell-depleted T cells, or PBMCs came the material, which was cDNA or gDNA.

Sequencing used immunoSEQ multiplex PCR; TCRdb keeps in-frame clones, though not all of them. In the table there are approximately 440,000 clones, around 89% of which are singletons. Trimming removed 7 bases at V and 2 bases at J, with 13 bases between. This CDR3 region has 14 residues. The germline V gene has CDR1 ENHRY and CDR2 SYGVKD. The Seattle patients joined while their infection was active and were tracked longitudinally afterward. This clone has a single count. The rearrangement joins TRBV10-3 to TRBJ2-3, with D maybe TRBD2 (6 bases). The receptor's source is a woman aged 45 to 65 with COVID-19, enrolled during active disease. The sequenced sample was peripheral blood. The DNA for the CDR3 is TGTGCCATCACGGGACTTCGATCCACAGATACGCAGTATTTT. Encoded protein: CAITGLRSTDTQYF.